This TCR beta chain was identified in a study of T cell repertoires in cytomegalovirus infection. As for the study in general: HLA-B-restricted CMV epitopes that are well studied, plus recently identified HLA-C-restricted ones, were used by the study. Public TCR beta signature analysis indicated the presence of both CMV infection and matching HLA type.

TCRdb reanalysed the reads using MiXCR and keeps one entry per CDR3 protein. This sample carries 700,000 to 850,000 distinct CDR3 sequences, about 31% of them seen once, and the ten largest clones take under 15%. Notes on this clonotype: Its cognate antigen is unknown.

In germline, CDR1 is SGHVS, CDR2 FNYEAQ. CDR3 length: 15 amino acids. The junction had 8 bases not matched to a gene; V was cut back by 5 bases and J by 6 bases. Regarding the study as a whole: Pooled public TCR beta family frequency picked out CMV carriers with the relevant HLA. Ex vivo responses were dominated by HLA-C-restricted CMV-specific TCR beta clonotypes.

The chain couples TRBV7-6 to TRBJ2-3; 10 nucleotides line up with TRBD2. The TCR sequence derives from a human donor in good health (CMV status not recorded). Some clones in this sample may be carry-over from other donors' samples. Sequences were derived from cultured CD8+ T cells from PBMCs, sampled from culture after CMV antigen stimulation. The CDR3 DNA is TGTGCCAGCAGCCATGGGACTAGCGCAGGGGATACGCAGTATTTT. Protein: CASSHGTSAGDTQYF.